These 13 T cell receptor beta chains share one sample of origin, sequenced in a study of spatial heterogeneity in lung cancer. Time point given: blood at routine non-recurrence follow-up after resection. From the 5' RACE reads, TCRdb called clonotypes with MiXCR, one entry per CDR3 protein. The sample shows 110,000 or so distinct CDR3 sequences, roughly a tenth of them seen only once. Sequenced here: PBMCs, sampled at follow-up. These receptors came from a female donor with early-stage non-small cell lung cancer.

The CDR3 nucleotides read TGTGCCAGCAGCCGCGGACTAGCGGGACTAGAGACCCAGTACTTC. It yields the protein CASSRGLAGLETQYF. The chain recombines TRBV11-2 with TRBJ2-5; 12 bases are a match to TRBD2. The CDR3 consists of 15 residues. After removal of 5 bases from V and 4 bases from J, the junction contained 5 bases not matched to a gene. Germline V gene sequence: CDR1 SGHAT, CDR2 FQNNGV.

This clonotype was seen only a few times. The chain carries TRBV7-9 and TRBJ2-3, with 11 positions matching TRBD1. This CDR3 region has 15 residues. V was clipped by 4 bases and J by 2 bases; unmatched bases: 2. The V gene's germline CDR1 is SEHNR and CDR2 FQNEAQ (reference sequence). The DNA for the CDR3 is TGTGCCAGCAGCTGGACAGGGGGCCCCACAGATACGCAGTATTTT. It yields the protein CASSWTGGPTDTQYF.

In its sample, this clonotype was seen a few times. The chain couples TRBV20-1 to TRBJ2-7; D unclear. Trimming shortened V by 6 bases and J by 4 bases, and 13 bases separated the two germline ends. CDR1 and CDR2 (germline): DFQATT, SNEGSKA (reference sequence). The CDR3 is 12 residues long. The CDR3 loop is CSANPDRYEQYF. CDR3 nucleotide sequence: TGCAGTGCCAACCCCGACCGATACGAGCAGTACTTC.

This clonotype was observed a few times. This rearrangement joins TRBV12-3 or TRBV12-4 to TRBJ2-1; TRBD2 matches at 11 bases. With V trimmed by 3 bases and J by 7 bases, 14 bases remained unmatched. The CDR3 is 18 amino acids. CDR3: CASSFALLAGDGVNEQFF. The CDR3 DNA is TGTGCCAGCAGTTTTGCCTTACTAGCGGGAGATGGGGTGAATGAGCAGTTCTTC.

Concerning this clonotype: This sequence may be a read error, since a much larger clone differs from it by one base. This chain connects TRBV2 to TRBJ1-1; D is undetermined. This CDR3 is built from 12 residues. The germline V gene encodes CDR1 SNHLY and CDR2 FYNNEI. CDR3 nucleotides: TGTGCCAGCAGCCTACCGGGCACTGTAGCTTTCTTT. Translating gives CASSLPGTVAFF.

This clonotype has a count of ten or more. The rearrangement uses TRBV11-2 and TRBJ2-1, with 9 positions matching TRBD1. Germline trimming cut 6 bases from V and 1 base from J; bases unmatched to any gene: 7. This CDR3 is 16 amino acids long. CDR1 is SGHAT, CDR2 FQNNGV, per germline. DNA of the CDR3: TGTGCCAGCAGTTTTGCCGGGACAGGGTCCTACAATGAGCAGTTCTTC. It encodes CASSFAGTGSYNEQFF.

This clonotype was seen many times. The CDR3 DNA sequence: TGTGCCAGCAGTTCCCTCCGCACAGATACGCAGTATTTT. Amino acid sequence: CASSSLRTDTQYF. The chain couples TRBV27 to TRBJ2-3; the D is unclear. Germline CDR1 and CDR2: MNHEY and SMNVEV (reference sequence). V was clipped by 4 bases and J by 1 base, with 6 bases between them. This CDR3 region has 13 residues.

The V call is TRBV20-1, the J call TRBJ2-3, with D unresolved. The CDR3 extends over 14 amino acids. V lost 0 bases, J lost 2 bases, and 9 bases lay in between. Germline CDR1 reads DFQATT; CDR2 reads SNEGSKA (reference sequence). CDR3 bases: TGCAGTGCTAGAGATCCCGGCTACACAGATACGCAGTATTTT. Amino acid sequence: CSARDPGYTDTQYF.

This clonotype was picked up many times. The chain joins TRBV3-1 to TRBJ2-5; no clear D gene. CDR1 is LGHDT and CDR2 is YNNKEL in the germline V gene (reference sequence). V was clipped by 4 bases and J by 3 bases, with 15 bases between them. CDR3 size: 15 residues. In DNA form, the CDR3 reads TGTGCCAGCAGCCGTCTGTCGGCGGCAGAAGAGACCCAGTACTTC. Amino acids: CASSRLSAAEETQYF.

The chain couples TRBV6-2 or TRBV6-3 to TRBJ1-2, with D unclear. V dropped 6 bases and J dropped 4 bases, with 9 bases sitting between them. This CDR3 is built from 12 residues. Germline V gives CDR1 MNHEY, CDR2 SVGEGT. CDR3 DNA sequence: TGTGCCAGCAGCGACCCCAGCTATGGCTACACCTTC. Protein: CASSDPSYGYTF.

This clonotype has more than one count but fewer than ten. The chain employs TRBV11-1 and TRBJ2-7, with 7 bases matching TRBD2. Germline V CDR1 and CDR2: SGHAT, FQDESV (reference sequence). V gave up 7 bases and J gave up 6 bases; unmatched junction bases: 6. This CDR3 comprises 12 residues. CDR3 loop: CASTAGEAEQYF. The CDR3 DNA sequence: TGTGCCAGCACGGCGGGAGAGGCCGAGCAGTACTTC.

V and J are TRBV10-3 and TRBJ2-7, with TRBD2 as a possible D gene (5 bases). The CDR3 runs to 12 residues. Looked up from germline, CDR1 is ENHRY and CDR2 is SYGVKD. Between the trimmed V and J ends, which lost 10 bases and 7 bases, there was a span of 17 bases. CDR3 sequence: CATDPGEREQYF. The CDR3 DNA follows: TGTGCCACAGATCCAGGTGAGCGGGAGCAGTACTTC.

This clonotype was recorded a few times. CDR3 bases: TGTGCCAGCAGTTTCCTAGCGAAGGACGAGCAGTACTTC. This gives the protein CASSFLAKDEQYF. The rearrangement links TRBV2 to TRBJ2-7, with D maybe TRBD2 (6 bases). This CDR3 comprises 13 residues. CDR1 and CDR2 (germline): SNHLY, FYNNEI. Trimming took 5 bases from V and 5 from J, leaving 13 bases between them. Filled out from reference TRBV2 and TRBJ2-7, the complete variable domain reads EPEVTQTPSHQVTQMGQEVILRCVPISNHLYFYWYRQILGQKVEFLVSFYNNEISEKSEIFDDQFSVERPDGSNFTLKIRSTKLEDSAMYFCASSFLAKDEQYFGPGTRLTVT.